This passage covers 25 T cell receptor beta chains from one sample sequenced in a study of T cells in Graves' hyperthyroidism and ophthalmopathy. The investigators amplified TCR beta CDR3 regions from RNA transcripts. TCR CDR3 regions were first amplified by RT-PCR with HTBI primers. TCRdb reanalysed the multiplex PCR reads using MiXCR and keeps one entry per CDR3 protein. The table records roughly 240,000 distinct CDR3 sequences, approximately 23% of them present only once. Material for sequencing was blood. The receptors were sampled from a woman between 40 and 50 years old with Graves' ophthalmopathy.

This clonotype has ten or more counts. V gene TRBV2 combines with J gene TRBJ1-5, with D unresolved. Between the trimmed V and J ends, which lost 2 bases and 1 base, there was a span of 9 bases. Germline loops: CDR1 SNHLY, CDR2 FYNNEI. The CDR3 extends over 15 amino acids. This CDR3 reads CASSESGQSNQPQHF. The CDR3 nucleotides are TGTGCCAGCAGTGAAAGTGGTCAGAGCAATCAGCCCCAGCATTTT.

This clonotype was counted many times. The V and J genes are TRBV29-1 and TRBJ2-7; D unresolved. The V end was cut by 2 bases, the J end by 4 bases, with 12 bases between. CDR1 is SQVTM, CDR2 ANQGSEA, per germline. The CDR3 consists of 13 residues. The CDR3 region is CSVERPGKYEQYF. For the CDR3, the DNA is TGCAGCGTTGAACGGCCCGGCAAGTACGAGCAGTACTTC.

This clonotype was seen many times. The chain combines TRBV7-8 with TRBJ2-5, with a tentative D call TRBD2 (6 bases). The CDR3 sequence is 16 residues long. The V gene's germline CDR1 is SGHVS and CDR2 FQNEAQ. The V gene lost 5 bases and the J gene lost 3 bases, with 19 bases spanning the gap. The CDR3 here is CASSPQLGRREETQYF. CDR3 DNA: TGTGCCAGCAGCCCTCAGCTTGGCCGGAGGGAAGAGACCCAGTACTTC. Looking up the rest from reference TRBV7-8 and TRBJ2-5 gives the full variable domain: GAGVSQSPRYKVAKRGQDVALRCDPISGHVSLFWYQQALGQGPEFLTYFQNEAQLDKSGLPSDRFFAERPEGSVSTLKIQRTQQEDSAVYLCASSPQLGRREETQYFGPGTRLLVL.

This clonotype was picked up many times. The rearrangement links TRBV11-2 to TRBJ2-2; no definite D call. With 5 bases removed from V and 8 bases from J, the gap between germline ends came to 12 bases. This CDR3 region has 13 residues. The germline V gene encodes CDR1 SGHAT and CDR2 FQNNGV. CDR3 sequence (DNA): TGTGCCAGCAGCCCCGACTGGCGGGGGGAGCTGTTTTTT. Translating gives CASSPDWRGELFF.

At least ten counts were recorded for this clonotype. The chain has TRBV27 and TRBJ2-7, with TRBD2 matching 13 bases. Germline V gene data show CDR1 as MNHEY and CDR2 as SMNVEV (reference sequence). Trimming at V came to 5 bases and at J to 5 bases, leaving 6 bases not matched to a gene. The CDR3 loop spans 15 amino acids. CDR3 coding DNA: TGTGCCAGCAGTACGGGACTAGCGGGACCCGACGAGCAGTACTTC. As protein: CASSTGLAGPDEQYF.

This clonotype was detected ten times or more. This chain connects TRBV20-1 to TRBJ1-1, with D possibly TRBD1 on 5 matching bases. Trimming left V 1 base short and J 0 bases short, with 12 bases between. Germline-derived CDR1 and CDR2 are DFQATT and SNEGSKA (reference sequence). This CDR3 is built from 15 residues. The DNA of the CDR3 is TGCAGTGCTAGAGGATTTGGGGGGATGAACACTGAAGCTTTCTTT. This gives the protein CSARGFGGMNTEAFF.

The V call is TRBV12-3 or TRBV12-4, the J call TRBJ2-7; maybe TRBD2 (5 bases). The CDR3 spans 13 residues. The V end lost 3 bases, the J end lost 7 bases, and 13 bases lay between the germline ends. As DNA, the CDR3 is TGTGCCAGCAGTTTGGGTATAACGGGGGAGCAGTACTTC. Protein sequence: CASSLGITGEQYF.

There are many counts of this clonotype. A much larger clone is a single base away; this may be a read error. The J gene is TRBJ1-2, the V gene TRBV13; maybe TRBD1 (5 bases). The CDR3 has 13 residues. The germline gives CDR1 PRHDT, CDR2 FYEKMQ (reference sequence). V was pared by 8 bases and J by 2 bases, with 12 bases between. The CDR3 sequence: CASGPGLNYGYTF. In DNA, the CDR3 is TGTGCCAGCGGCCCGGGGCTAAACTATGGCTACACCTTC.

V gene TRBV12-3 or TRBV12-4 combines with J gene TRBJ2-5; 12 bases fit TRBD2. V was pared by 6 bases and J by 1 base, with 0 bases of the junction left unmatched. The CDR3 runs 14 residues. The CDR3 protein is CASRGLAGQETQYF. The CDR3 DNA follows: TGTGCCAGCAGGGGACTAGCGGGCCAAGAGACCCAGTACTTC.

In this sample, this clonotype turned up many times. The rearrangement uses TRBV9 and TRBJ2-5, with 15 bases that match TRBD2. The CDR3 has 19 amino acids. Trimming took 3 bases from V and 4 from J; bases not matched to a gene: 13. In germline, CDR1 is SGDLS, CDR2 YYNGEE. The CDR3 region has the DNA TGTGCCAGCAGCGCGACCCTTGGACTAGCGGGAGGGCCTATAGAGACCCAGTACTTC. Translating gives CASSATLGLAGGPIETQYF.

There are many counts of this clonotype. The CDR3 region has the DNA TGTGCCAGCGGGGGGGCCGGGACAGGGGGGAATCAGCCCCAGCATTTT. It codes for CASGGAGTGGNQPQHF. The rearrangement joins TRBV2 to TRBJ1-5, with 11 positions matching TRBD1. The V and J ends lost 8 bases and 4 bases, in that order; junction bases with no gene match: 10. This CDR3 is 16 amino acids long. Germline lookup yields CDR1 SNHLY and CDR2 FYNNEI.

This clonotype has ten or more counts. V and J are TRBV15 and TRBJ1-1, with a weak D call TRBD1 (5 bases). Germline V gene data show CDR1 as LNHNV and CDR2 as YYDKDF (reference sequence). CDR3 size: 13 residues. With 7 bases removed from V and 0 bases from J, the gap between germline ends came to 9 bases. CDR3 sequence reads: CATKDNMNTEAFF. CDR3 sequence (DNA): TGTGCCACCAAGGACAACATGAACACTGAAGCTTTCTTT.

The table lists this clonotype with many counts. This chain joins TRBV2 and TRBJ2-4; no definite D call. Per germline, CDR1 SNHLY and CDR2 FYNNEI. The CDR3 consists of 14 residues. V was pared by 3 bases and J by 0 bases, with 6 bases between. In nucleotides, the CDR3 is TGTGCCAGCAGTGACAGAATAGCCAAAAACATTCAGTACTTC. This sequence encodes CASSDRIAKNIQYF.

Ten or more counts support this clonotype. The chain has TRBV6-5 and TRBJ2-7; possibly TRBD1 or TRBD2 for D (5 bases each). The ends were cut back, 0 bases at V and 3 bases at J, with 12 bases in the middle. The germline V gene encodes CDR1 MNHEY and CDR2 SVGAGI. This CDR3 spans 15 amino acids. This CDR3 reads CASSYSTRDSYEQYF. CDR3 in DNA: TGTGCCAGCAGTTACTCTACTAGAGACAGCTACGAGCAGTACTTC.

This clonotype came up many times. The chain employs TRBV20-1 and TRBJ2-7; 10 nucleotides agree with TRBD2. CDR1 is DFQATT and CDR2 is SNEGSKA in the germline V gene (reference sequence). The V and J ends lost 2 bases and 2 bases, in that order; junction bases with no gene match: 15. The CDR3 runs 18 residues. The CDR3 here is CSARKPPTLAGVPYEQYF. Here the CDR3 DNA reads TGCAGTGCTAGAAAGCCCCCGACCCTAGCGGGAGTTCCCTACGAGCAGTACTTC.

This clonotype was seen many times. The chain employs TRBV6-1 and TRBJ1-5; perhaps TRBD1 as D (6 bases). Germline loops: CDR1 MNHNS, CDR2 SASEGT. The germline V and J ends were trimmed by 7 bases and 0 bases, with 19 bases remaining between them. This CDR3 spans 17 amino acids. The CDR3 DNA follows: TGTGCCAGCACTGGTGAACAGGGAGGGGGTAGCAATCAGCCCCAGCATTTT. Residues: CASTGEQGGGSNQPQHF.

This clonotype was detected only once. The chain couples TRBV6-2 or TRBV6-3 to TRBJ2-7; a weak D match, TRBD2 (6 bases). The CDR3 totals 13 residues. The V gene's germline CDR1 is MNHEY and CDR2 SVGEGT. Trimming stripped 7 bases from V and 2 bases from J, with 12 bases between. CDR3 amino acids: CASTFSGAYEQYF. The CDR3 DNA reads TGTGCCAGCACCTTTAGCGGAGCCTACGAGCAGTACTTC.

Many counts were recorded for this clonotype. The rearrangement uses TRBV7-8 and TRBJ2-2; D might be TRBD1 (6 bases). Germline V gene sequence: CDR1 SGHVS, CDR2 FQNEAQ. The CDR3 loop spans 16 amino acids. Trimming stripped 5 bases from V and 0 bases from J, with 13 bases between. The chain's CDR3 is CASSPDRYPNTGELFF. In nucleotides, the CDR3 is TGTGCCAGCAGCCCGGACAGATATCCGAACACCGGGGAGCTGTTTTTT. The variable domain in full, completed from reference TRBV7-8 and TRBJ2-2, reads GAGVSQSPRYKVAKRGQDVALRCDPISGHVSLFWYQQALGQGPEFLTYFQNEAQLDKSGLPSDRFFAERPEGSVSTLKIQRTQQEDSAVYLCASSPDRYPNTGELFFGEGSRLTVL.

This clonotype was picked up many times. The chain couples TRBV5-1 to TRBJ1-5; 7 bases are shared with TRBD1. There are 18 residues in the CDR3. Germline V gene sequence: CDR1 SGHRS, CDR2 YFSETQ. V dropped 4 bases and J dropped 4; count of bases not matched to a gene: 17. CDR3 DNA sequence: TGCGCCAGCAGCCCCGAAGGGAGCGGGACAGCCTTAAATCAGCCCCAGCATTTT. Its protein product is CASSPEGSGTALNQPQHF. Together with reference TRBV5-1 and TRBJ1-5, the CDR3 gives the full variable domain: KAGVTQTPRYLIKTRGQQVTLSCSPISGHRSVSWYQQTPGQGLQFLFEYFSETQRNKGNFPGRFSGRQFSNSRSEMNVSTLELGDSALYLCASSPEGSGTALNQPQHFGDGTRLSIL.

This clonotype was seen ten or more times. The V call is TRBV28, the J call TRBJ2-7; a possible D gene is TRBD2 (5 bases). Germline lookup yields CDR1 MDHEN and CDR2 SYDVKM. V shed 5 bases and J shed 4 bases, with 9 bases lying between them. The CDR3 sequence is 12 residues long. CDR3 bases: TGTGCCAGCAGTGCCGGACTTTACGAGCAGTACTTC. Translated: CASSAGLYEQYF.

About this clonotype: One junction end disagrees with the germline gene, perhaps due to a read error. This chain's CDR3 is CAGSSEWGSNQPQHF. The CDR3 DNA is TGTGCCGGCAGCTCCGAGTGGGGGAGCAATCAGCCCCAGCATTTT. The chain combines TRBV7-8 with TRBJ1-5, with a tentative D call TRBD1 (5 bases). The CDR3 sequence is 15 residues long. Germline-derived CDR1 and CDR2 are SGHVS and FQNEAQ. The variable domain in full, completed from reference TRBV7-8 and TRBJ1-5, reads GAGVSQSPRYKVAKRGQDVALRCDPISGHVSLFWYQQALGQGPEFLTYFQNEAQLDKSGLPSDRFFAERPEGSVSTLKIQRTQQEDSAVYLCAGSSEWGSNQPQHFGDGTRLSIL.

This clonotype was seen ten or more times. At one boundary the junction diverges from the germline segment, which might be a read error. The V gene is TRBV11-2, the J gene TRBJ2-4, with 7 bases matching TRBD2. Germline V gene sequence: CDR1 SGHAT, CDR2 FQNNGV. CDR3 size: 17 residues. The CDR3 region has the DNA TGTGCCAGCAGCTTAGTCGGGGGAGGGCTAGCCGAAAACATTCAGTACTTC. It translates to CASSLVGGGLAENIQYF. The variable domain in full, completed from reference TRBV11-2 and TRBJ2-4, reads EAGVAQSPRYKIIEKRQSVAFWCNPISGHATLYWYQQILGQGPKLLIQFQNNGVVDDSQLPKDRFSAERLKGVDSTLKIQPAKLEDSAVYLCASSLVGGGLAENIQYFGAGTRLSVL.

This clonotype was counted many times. The chain uses TRBV20-1 and TRBJ1-2, with D maybe TRBD1 (5 bases). This CDR3 has 10 amino acids. Germline-derived CDR1 and CDR2 are DFQATT and SNEGSKA (reference sequence). The ends were cut back, 7 bases at V and 3 bases at J, with 6 bases in the middle. The DNA of the CDR3 is TGCAGTGTACAGGACTATGGCTACACCTTC. Translating gives CSVQDYGYTF.

The chain couples TRBV28 to TRBJ1-2; a weak D match, TRBD1 (6 bases). The CDR3 spans 14 residues. The V and J ends lost 6 bases and 5 bases respectively, with 16 bases between them. Looked up from germline, CDR1 is MDHEN and CDR2 is SYDVKM. The CDR3 DNA reads TGTGCCAGCAGATCCCCCGGGACACGGTATGGCTACACCTTC. Encoded protein: CASRSPGTRYGYTF.

The gene calls are TRBV6-2 or TRBV6-3 and TRBJ2-5; 8 positions agree with TRBD1. Per the germline V gene, CDR1 is MNHEY and CDR2 is SVGEGT. V dropped 6 bases and J dropped 2; count of bases not matched to a gene: 8. This CDR3 contains 15 residues. The CDR3 protein is CASRVKDRAQETQYF. As DNA, the CDR3 is TGTGCCAGCAGGGTAAAGGACAGGGCGCAAGAGACCCAGTACTTC.